The 15 T cell receptor beta chains below were found in one sample sequenced in a study of blood T cell repertoires in COVID-19. The method was immunoSEQ multiplex PCR; TCRdb's version includes in-frame clones alone and lacks a portion of them. The repertoire holds around 230,000 clones, with roughly nine tenths as singletons. Material for sequencing was PBMCs or T cells enriched from blood (not recorded which). The receptors were sampled from a woman in her thirties with acute COVID-19.

V gene TRBV7-2 combines with J gene TRBJ2-7, with D possibly matching TRBD1 (7 bases). The germline CDR1 and CDR2 sequences are SGHTA and FQGNSA. The germline V and J ends were trimmed by 4 bases and 4 bases, with 20 bases remaining between them. CDR3 size: 16 residues. The CDR3 here is CASSSNGGGTVYEQYF. As DNA, the CDR3 is TGTGCCAGCAGCTCCAATGGTGGCGGGACAGTTTACGAGCAGTACTTC.

The J gene is TRBJ1-1, the V gene TRBV2; possible D gene TRBD1, 6 bases. Germline CDR1 SNHLY, CDR2 FYNNEI. The CDR3 is 16 residues long. The V end lost 5 bases, the J end lost 0 bases, and 16 bases lay between the germline ends. CDR3 sequence reads: CASSYNRDTVNTEAFF. CDR3 coding DNA: TGTGCCAGCAGTTATAACCGGGACACGGTGAACACTGAAGCTTTCTTT.

The rearrangement links TRBV5-1 to TRBJ1-1, with D unresolved. Germline CDR1 is SGHRS and CDR2 is YFSETQ. V gave up 4 bases and J gave up 6 bases, with 22 bases separating them. The length of the CDR3 is 16 residues. CDR3 nucleotides: TGCGCCAGCAGCCTCGCGGGAGCCGACTTCATCCCTGAAGCTTTCTTT. This translates into CASSLAGADFIPEAFF.

The chain is built from TRBV7-9 and TRBJ1-4; a weak D match, TRBD1 (5 bases). V was shortened by 1 base and J by 8 bases, with 11 bases between the two germline ends. Germline CDR1 is SEHNR and CDR2 is FQNEAQ (reference sequence). This CDR3 spans 14 amino acids. DNA of the CDR3: TGTGCCAGCAGCTTAGAGGAGGGACGGGAAAAACTGTTTTTT. Amino acid sequence: CASSLEEGREKLFF.

A single count supports this clone. The chain recombines TRBV3-1 (or the pseudogene TRBV3-2) with TRBJ1-3; 7 bases map to TRBD1. This CDR3 is 15 amino acids long. Germline CDR1 and CDR2: LGHDT and YNNKEL (reference sequence). The junction had 7 bases not matched to a gene; V was cut back by 8 bases and J by 0 bases. For the CDR3, the DNA is TGTGCCAGCTCAGGGGGAACCCTCTCTGGAAACACCATATATTTT. Encoded protein: CASSGGTLSGNTIYF.

V gene TRBV30 combines with J gene TRBJ2-7, with 10 bases fitting TRBD1. This CDR3 is built from 13 residues. Looked up from germline, CDR1 is GTSNPN and CDR2 is SVGIG (reference sequence). Unmatched junction bases numbered 0, after V lost 1 base and J lost 3 bases. The CDR3 sequence: CAWSGTGGYEQYF. The CDR3 DNA follows: TGTGCCTGGAGTGGGACAGGGGGCTACGAGCAGTACTTC.

The V gene is TRBV9, the J gene TRBJ1-2; 7 bases line up with TRBD1. Germline V lookup: CDR1 SGDLS, CDR2 YYNGEE. J was trimmed by 4 bases and V by 1 base; bases with no gene match: 7. CDR3 size: 15 residues. The CDR3 sequence is CASSVSGGSGYGYTF. As DNA, the CDR3 is TGTGCCAGCAGCGTATCAGGGGGGAGTGGCTATGGCTACACCTTC.

This chain joins TRBV19 and TRBJ1-6; D ambiguous. CDR3 length equals 15 residues. V was trimmed by 0 bases and J by 4 bases, leaving 7 bases between them. Germline V lookup: CDR1 LNHDA, CDR2 SQIVND (reference sequence). CDR3 amino acids: CASSIDGGYNSPLHF. In DNA, the CDR3 is TGTGCCAGTAGTATAGACGGCGGTTATAATTCACCCCTCCACTTT.

To note about this clone: One end of the junction varies from germline; a read error may be responsible. The chain is built from TRBV10-1 and TRBJ2-1; 8 bases fit TRBD2. The CDR3 is 22 amino acids. The germline V gene encodes CDR1 WNHNN and CDR2 SYGVQD (reference sequence). For the CDR3, the DNA is TGCGCCAGCAGTGATCGGGCTTTCGAGTCCATGGGGGCGGGGGGCTCCAACAATGAGCAGTTCTTC. It yields the protein CASSDRAFESMGAGGSNNEQFF.

The V gene is TRBV7-8, the J gene TRBJ1-5; D is uncertain. The CDR3 is 15 amino acids. Per germline, CDR1 SGHVS and CDR2 FQNEAQ. Trimming took 6 bases from V and 5 from J, leaving 17 bases between them. CDR3 protein: CASSQDLAGYQPQHF. CDR3 nucleotides: TGTGCCAGCAGTCAAGATCTGGCAGGCTATCAGCCCCAGCATTTT.

This clone was recorded a few times. The chain joins TRBV9 to TRBJ2-3; TRBD1 aligns across 8 bases. CDR3 length equals 16 residues. Trimming at V came to 3 bases and at J to 6 bases, leaving 12 bases not matched to a gene. Germline CDR1 reads SGDLS; CDR2 reads YYNGEE. This chain's CDR3 is CASSEEGRGLADTQYF. In DNA form, the CDR3 reads TGTGCCAGCAGCGAGGAAGGCAGGGGGCTTGCGGATACGCAGTATTTT. The variable domain in full, completed from reference TRBV9 and TRBJ2-3, reads DSGVTQTPKHLITATGQRVTLRCSPRSGDLSVYWYQQSLDQGLQFLIQYYNGEERAKGNILERFSAQQFPDLHSELNLSSLELGDSALYFCASSEEGRGLADTQYFGPGTRLTVL.

This chain connects TRBV7-2 to TRBJ2-1, with unresolved D. The CDR3 has 11 residues. Deletions cut 5 bases from V and 7 bases from J, with 6 bases between. Per the germline V gene, CDR1 is SGHTA and CDR2 is FQGNSA. CDR3 protein: CASSPRNEQFF. The CDR3 DNA is TGTGCCAGCAGCCCTAGGAATGAGCAGTTCTTC.

The V call is TRBV7-8, the J call TRBJ1-3; D ambiguous. The V and J ends lost 10 bases and 8 bases respectively, with 12 bases between them. Per the germline V gene, CDR1 is SGHVS and CDR2 is FQNEAQ. CDR3 length: 11 residues. Here the CDR3 reads CATVPRDTIYF. The CDR3 nucleotides read TGTGCCACCGTCCCCCGGGACACCATATATTTT.

This clone occurred once. Written as DNA, the CDR3 is TGTGCCAGCAGCTCTCTTCAGGGAAACTATGGCTACACCTTC. Protein sequence: CASSSLQGNYGYTF. This chain uses TRBV11-2 with TRBJ1-2; a weak D match, TRBD1 (5 bases). Trimming left V 4 bases short and J 2 bases short, with 11 bases between. Germline loops: CDR1 SGHAT, CDR2 FQNNGV. CDR3 length: 14 amino acids.

This chain links TRBV7-9 with TRBJ2-1; 8 bases align to TRBD2. Germline CDR1 SEHNR, CDR2 FQNEAQ (reference sequence). The trim removed 5 bases at V and 6 bases at J, leaving 12 bases unmatched. CDR3 length: 16 residues. Here the CDR3 reads CASSLVAGGGFNEQFF. The CDR3 coding sequence is TGTGCCAGCAGCCTGGTCGCTGGCGGGGGGTTCAATGAGCAGTTCTTC.